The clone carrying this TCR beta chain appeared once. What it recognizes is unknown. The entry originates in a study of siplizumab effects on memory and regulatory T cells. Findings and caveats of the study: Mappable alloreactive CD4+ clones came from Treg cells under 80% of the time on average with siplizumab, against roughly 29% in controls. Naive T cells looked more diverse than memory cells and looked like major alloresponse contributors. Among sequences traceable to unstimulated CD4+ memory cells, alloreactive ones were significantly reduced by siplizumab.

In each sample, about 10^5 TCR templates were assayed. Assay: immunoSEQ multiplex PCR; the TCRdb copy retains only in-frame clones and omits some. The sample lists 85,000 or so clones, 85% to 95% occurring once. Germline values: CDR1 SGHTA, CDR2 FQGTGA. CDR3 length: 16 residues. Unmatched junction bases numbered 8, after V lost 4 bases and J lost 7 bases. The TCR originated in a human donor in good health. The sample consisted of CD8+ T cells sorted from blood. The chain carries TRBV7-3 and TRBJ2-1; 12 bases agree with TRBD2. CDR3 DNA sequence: TGTGCCAGCAGCTCCCGACTAGCGGGAGAAATAAATGAGCAGTTCTTC. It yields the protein CASSSRLAGEINEQFF.